This TCR beta chain was documented in a study of cytomegalovirus exposure and HLA in healthy donors. The study's findings and limits: Cytomegalovirus-associated status was assigned to more than 150 TCR beta chains. The study carried out a later analysis of TCR beta sequences. It associated approximately 17,000 of them with specific HLA alleles at a false discovery rate of 0.05.

This clone has a single count. The target antigen is unknown. Both 60 Vbeta primers and 13 Jbeta primers went into the PCR. TCRdb's copy holds only in-frame clones and misses some; the assay was immunoSEQ multiplex PCR. The sample holds more than 90,000 clones, 70% seen once. The J segment lost 4 bases and the V segment lost 5 bases, leaving 3 bases of the junction unmatched. CDR1 LNHDA and CDR2 SQIVND come from the germline V gene (reference sequence). The CDR3 sequence is 14 residues long. Sequenced material: PBMCs. The source of this sequence is a man aged 25-45 years in good health and CMV-seropositive. This chain joins TRBV19 and TRBJ1-5, with 9 bases fitting TRBD1. The CDR3 reads CASSPGTGNQPQHF. The CDR3, as DNA: TGTGCCAGTAGTCCTGGGACAGGGAATCAGCCCCAGCATTTT.